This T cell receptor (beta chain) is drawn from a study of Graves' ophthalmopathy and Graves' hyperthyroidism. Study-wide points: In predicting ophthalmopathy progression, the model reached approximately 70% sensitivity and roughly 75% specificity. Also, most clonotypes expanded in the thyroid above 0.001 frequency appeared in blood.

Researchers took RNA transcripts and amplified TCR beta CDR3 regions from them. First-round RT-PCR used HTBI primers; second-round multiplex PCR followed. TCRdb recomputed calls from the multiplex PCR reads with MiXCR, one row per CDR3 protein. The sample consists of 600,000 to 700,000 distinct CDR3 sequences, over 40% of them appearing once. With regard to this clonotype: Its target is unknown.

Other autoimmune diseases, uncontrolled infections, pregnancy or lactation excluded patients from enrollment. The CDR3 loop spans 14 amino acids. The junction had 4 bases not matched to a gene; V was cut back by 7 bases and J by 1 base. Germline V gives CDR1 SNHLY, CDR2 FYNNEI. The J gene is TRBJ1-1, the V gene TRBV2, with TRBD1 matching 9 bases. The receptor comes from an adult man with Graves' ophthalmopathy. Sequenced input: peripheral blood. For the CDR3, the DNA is TGTGCCAGCACCCAGACAGGGGGGAACACTGAAGCTTTCTTT. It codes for CASTQTGGNTEAFF.